This TCR beta chain is from a study of shared clonotypes between healthy human individuals. TCRdb's copy holds only in-frame clones and misses some; the assay was immunoSEQ multiplex PCR. The sample gives a few million clones, 93% of which show up once; about 1.7% is in the top ten. The ends were cut back, 5 bases at V and 7 bases at J, with 10 bases in the middle. This CDR3 is 11 amino acids long. Germline V gene sequence: CDR1 SGHRS, CDR2 YFSETQ. The naive CD8 fraction comprised CD45RO-negative cells positively selected for CCR7 and excluded terminally differentiated effector memory CD45RA+ cells. This receptor was taken from a man aged 18 to 30 in good health. Some clones in this sample may be carry-over from other donors' samples. Sample: naive CD8+ T cells from PBMCs. The genes are TRBV5-1 and TRBJ2-7; D is unresolved. The CDR3 is CASRVEGEQYF. The CDR3 DNA reads as TGCGCCAGCAGGGTAGAAGGTGAGCAGTACTTC.